What follows are 9 T cell receptor beta chains derived from one specimen sequenced in a study of blood T cells in healthy people across ages. Sample-barcoded 5' priming and a J-beta primer mix drove a second PCR of roughly 7 to 11 cycles. TCRdb called the 5' RACE reads again in MiXCR, with one record for every CDR3 protein. The data contain 1.5 million to 2 million distinct CDR3 sequences, 28% of them seen just once; the ten biggest clones take up around 7.7%. Sequences were obtained from blood. The receptors come from a woman aged 30 to 39 in good health.

This clonotype has just a few counts. The rearrangement joins TRBV4-1 to TRBJ1-2; D is unresolved. The CDR3 extends over 14 amino acids. V was cut by 1 base and J by 1 base, with 7 bases left in between. Germline-derived CDR1 and CDR2 are MGHRA and YSYEKL. CDR3 in amino acids: CASSQVGDNYGYTF. As DNA, the CDR3 is TGCGCCAGCAGCCAAGTTGGTGATAACTATGGCTACACCTTC.

This rearrangement joins TRBV7-9 to TRBJ2-3; a possible D gene is TRBD2 (6 bases). CDR1 SEHNR and CDR2 FQNEAQ come from the germline V gene (reference sequence). This CDR3 spans 14 amino acids. Trimming stripped 10 bases from V and 0 bases from J, with 14 bases between. The CDR3 sequence is CATLRRGSTDTQYF. CDR3 in DNA: TGTGCCACACTACGGCGGGGAAGCACAGATACGCAGTATTTT.

This clonotype showed up just a few times. This chain links TRBV9 with TRBJ2-7; 11 nucleotides align to TRBD2. The CDR3 runs 15 residues. Germline lookup yields CDR1 SGDLS and CDR2 YYNGEE. V gave up 3 bases and J gave up 2 bases; unmatched junction bases: 4. This CDR3 is CASSEGLAETYEQYF. In nucleotides, the CDR3 is TGTGCCAGCAGCGAGGGACTAGCGGAGACCTACGAGCAGTACTTC.

The V call is TRBV10-3, the J call TRBJ2-1, with D perhaps matching TRBD1 (6 bases). The CDR3 consists of 14 residues. Looked up from germline, CDR1 is ENHRY and CDR2 is SYGVKD. V was shortened by 3 bases and J by 2 bases, with 8 bases between the two germline ends. This chain's CDR3 is CAISDQGTYNEQFF. The CDR3 nucleotides are TGTGCCATCAGTGACCAGGGGACCTACAATGAGCAGTTCTTC.

This chain connects TRBV29-1 to TRBJ1-1; D is unclear. Trimming stripped 6 bases from V and 6 bases from J, with 17 bases between. The CDR3 has 13 amino acids. Germline assignment: CDR1 SQVTM and CDR2 ANQGSEA. The CDR3 DNA reads TGCAGCGTGGTTGTCCCCCCGAGCGCTGAAGCTTTCTTT. It specifies CSVVVPPSAEAFF.

The chain joins TRBV20-1 to TRBJ2-7; maybe TRBD2 (6 bases). Trimming stripped 2 bases from V and 2 bases from J, with 13 bases between. From germline, CDR1 is DFQATT and CDR2 SNEGSKA (reference sequence). The CDR3 runs to 14 residues. CDR3 protein: CSARRSGSAYEQYF. The CDR3 nucleotides read TGCAGTGCTAGACGTAGCGGCTCCGCCTACGAGCAGTACTTC.

The gene calls are TRBV7-6 and TRBJ1-3; 7 positions match TRBD1. The ends lost 5 bases at V and 3 bases at J; junction bases unmatched: 16. Germline CDR1 SGHVS, CDR2 FNYEAQ. This CDR3 region has 18 residues. The CDR3 is CASSGRQGSLDSGNTIYF. CDR3 nucleotide sequence: TGTGCCAGCAGCGGGAGACAGGGTAGTCTGGATAGTGGAAACACCATATATTTT.

This clonotype was detected a few times. This sequence joins TRBV20-1 and TRBJ2-1; no reliable D call. Germline CDR1 DFQATT, CDR2 SNEGSKA (reference sequence). CDR3 length: 11 residues. V was pared by 6 bases and J by 6 bases, with 9 bases between. CDR3 region: CSAEISNEQFF. In nucleotides, the CDR3 is TGCAGTGCCGAAATTAGCAATGAGCAGTTCTTC.

This clonotype was seen at least ten times. CDR3 loop: CASSQEAELAGDNEQFF. As DNA, the CDR3 is TGCGCCAGCAGCCAGGAGGCGGAACTAGCGGGGGACAATGAGCAGTTCTTC. V and J are TRBV4-3 and TRBJ2-1, with 11 bases lining up with TRBD2. This CDR3 is 17 amino acids long. Germline V CDR1 and CDR2: LGHNA, YSLEER. V was pared by 3 bases and J by 5 bases, with 9 bases of the junction left unmatched.